The T cell receptor (beta chain) described here comes from a study of PD-1 blockade in classical Hodgkin lymphoma. With respect to this clone: The antigen is not known.

Study-level points and caveats: With CD4+ cells, TCR diversity rose significantly by C4D1, but not with CD8+ cells. Newly diagnosed patients were said to have less baseline TCR diversity than healthy donors did.

Each and every patient relapsed after autologous stem cell transplantation, and patients got differing brentuximab vedotin exposure. Per germline, CDR1 MDHEN and CDR2 SYDVKM. Trimming removed 10 bases at V and 2 bases at J, with 11 bases between. This CDR3 is 13 amino acids long. Assay used: immunoSEQ multiplex PCR; TCRdb lists only in-frame clones, some missing. The sample contains roughly 9,900 clones, around 90% of which appear only once. This chain connects TRBV28 to TRBJ2-2; D not resolved. This material consisted of peripheral blood mononuclear cells (PBMCs), taken at baseline. This clonotype was obtained from a human donor with classical Hodgkin lymphoma. For the CDR3, the DNA is TGTGCCATTACGGAATTCAACACCGGGGAGCTGTTTTTT. It specifies CAITEFNTGELFF.